Shown below are 27 T cell receptor beta chains from a single sample sequenced in a study of cytomegalovirus exposure and HLA in healthy donors. The PCR employed 60 Vbeta primers together with 13 Jbeta primers. Using immunoSEQ multiplex PCR, the repertoire was profiled, and TCRdb retains in-frame clones only, with some absent. The repertoire table contains 100,000 to 150,000 clones. Input material: PBMCs. The receptors derive from a man aged 18 to 29 in good health and CMV-seronegative.

The rearrangement joins TRBV6-5 to TRBJ1-5; 7 positions agree with TRBD1. Losses at the gene ends were 6 bases for V and 4 bases for J; bases not matched to a gene: 6. The germline gives CDR1 MNHEY, CDR2 SVGAGI. There are 14 residues in the CDR3. The CDR3 sequence is CASRRYRGNQPQHF. The CDR3 DNA is TGTGCCAGCAGGAGATACAGGGGAAATCAGCCCCAGCATTTT.

The chain uses TRBV19 and TRBJ2-2; weak D call: TRBD1 (6 bases). Germline CDR1 and CDR2: LNHDA and SQIVND (reference sequence). The ends were cut back, 8 bases at V and 1 base at J, with 20 bases in the middle. This CDR3 has 17 residues. This chain's CDR3 is CASLPIKGGKNTGELFF. As DNA, the CDR3 is TGTGCCAGTTTGCCGATCAAAGGGGGAAAGAACACCGGGGAGCTGTTTTTT.

The chain employs TRBV30 and TRBJ1-2; 8 bases map to TRBD1. The V gene's germline CDR1 is GTSNPN and CDR2 SVGIG (reference sequence). V was clipped by 2 bases and J by 6 bases; unmatched bases: 2. This CDR3 has 12 amino acids. CDR3: CAWSSTGDGYTF. In DNA form, the CDR3 reads TGTGCCTGGAGTTCGACAGGGGATGGCTACACCTTC.

This rearrangement joins TRBV6-5 to TRBJ1-2, with 7 bases lining up with TRBD1. Germline assignment: CDR1 MNHEY and CDR2 SVGAGI. V was pared by 4 bases and J by 8 bases, with 10 bases of the junction left unmatched. The CDR3 spans 14 residues. The CDR3 region is CASSSQTGTYGYTF. In DNA form, the CDR3 reads TGTGCCAGCAGTTCACAGACAGGGACCTACGGCTACACCTTC.

The V gene is TRBV2, the J gene TRBJ1-5, with 8 bases matching TRBD1. V dropped 9 bases and J dropped 0; count of bases not matched to a gene: 4. Germline lookup yields CDR1 SNHLY and CDR2 FYNNEI. This CDR3 region has 14 residues. The CDR3 protein is CASTGGNSNQPQHF. CDR3 nucleotide sequence: TGTGCCAGTACAGGGGGAAATAGCAATCAGCCCCAGCATTTT.

The chain's CDR3 is CASRGGRSEAFF. Here the CDR3 DNA reads TGTGCCAGCAGGGGGGGACGGAGCGAAGCTTTCTTT. V and J are TRBV28 and TRBJ1-1; perhaps TRBD1 as D (5 bases). V was pared by 6 bases and J by 8 bases, with 13 bases between. In germline, CDR1 is MDHEN, CDR2 SYDVKM. The CDR3 contains 12 residues.

For the CDR3, the DNA is TGTGCCAGCAGCTCCGGGACAGGGGTAGAGACCCAGTACTTC. Its translation: CASSSGTGVETQYF. The chain uses TRBV5-5 and TRBJ2-5; 10 bases fit TRBD1. The trim removed 3 bases at V and 4 bases at J, leaving 3 bases unmatched. This CDR3 contains 14 residues. Germline CDR1 and CDR2: SGHKS and YYEKEE (reference sequence).

The chain links TRBV6-5 to TRBJ1-5, with D perhaps TRBD1 (6 bases). Germline V lookup: CDR1 MNHEY, CDR2 SVGAGI. V lost 6 bases to trimming and J lost 4 bases, with 13 bases between them. The CDR3 loop spans 14 amino acids. The CDR3 DNA sequence: TGTGCCAGCAGGGGACATGGTCGAAATCAGCCCCAGCATTTT. Translated: CASRGHGRNQPQHF.

V is TRBV7-2 and J is TRBJ2-4, with D unclear. CDR1 and CDR2 (germline): SGHTA, FQGNSA. The CDR3 consists of 15 residues. The V end was cut by 0 bases, the J end by 5 bases, with 11 bases between. The CDR3: CASSLAFAGQNIQYF. In DNA form, the CDR3 reads TGTGCCAGCAGCTTAGCGTTCGCAGGCCAAAACATTCAGTACTTC.

The chain uses TRBV30 and TRBJ1-4; tentative D call: TRBD1 (6 bases). Deletions cut 5 bases from V and 8 bases from J, with 12 bases between. The CDR3 totals 12 residues. The V gene's germline CDR1 is GTSNPN and CDR2 SVGIG (reference sequence). The CDR3 region is CAWAGTPEKLFF. CDR3 bases: TGTGCCTGGGCCGGGACACCAGAAAAACTGTTTTTT.

The chain recombines TRBV5-6 with TRBJ2-7; D is ambiguous. Per germline, CDR1 SGHDT and CDR2 YYEEEE. The CDR3 consists of 15 residues. V was clipped by 5 bases and J by 0 bases, with 15 bases between them. DNA of the CDR3: TGTGCCAGCAGTTCTACGGTGAAACGCTCCTACGAGCAGTACTTC. Translation: CASSSTVKRSYEQYF.

The chain joins TRBV7-6 to TRBJ2-2, with 8 bases aligning to TRBD2. This CDR3 spans 18 amino acids. Germline-derived CDR1 and CDR2 are SGHVS and FNYEAQ. V lost 5 bases and J lost 0; bases outside the gene matches: 11. The CDR3 DNA sequence: TGTGCCAGCAGCCCGGGGAGCGGGGGCGTTCCGAACACCGGGGAGCTGTTTTTT. It translates to CASSPGSGGVPNTGELFF.

The gene calls are TRBV28 and TRBJ1-4, with a weak D call TRBD1 (5 bases). V was pared by 6 bases and J by 0 bases, with 11 bases between. Germline lookup yields CDR1 MDHEN and CDR2 SYDVKM. The CDR3 runs to 15 residues. CDR3: CASSPGGATNEKLFF. The CDR3 DNA reads TGTGCCAGCAGCCCCGGGGGAGCAACTAATGAAAAACTGTTTTTT.

This CDR3 is CASSLQGNSNQPQHF. In nucleotides, the CDR3 is TGTGCCAGCTCACTCCAGGGGAATAGCAATCAGCCCCAGCATTTT. J is TRBJ1-5 and V is TRBV18, with D possibly matching TRBD1 (6 bases). Germline values: CDR1 KGHSH, CDR2 LQKENI. CDR3 length equals 15 residues. Trimming took off 4 bases at V and 0 bases at J, with 10 bases between the two ends.

In DNA, the CDR3 is TGTGCCAGTAGTAAAGGACAGGTCGAGAATGAAAAACTGTTTTTT. Encoded protein: CASSKGQVENEKLFF. The J gene is TRBJ1-4, the V gene TRBV19, with TRBD1 matching over 7 bases. Trimming removed 4 bases from V and 5 bases from J; junction bases left unmatched: 7. The CDR3 is 15 residues long. Germline V gene data show CDR1 as LNHDA and CDR2 as SQIVND (reference sequence). The variable domain in full, completed from reference TRBV19 and TRBJ1-4, reads DGGITQSPKYLFRKEGQNVTLSCEQNLNHDAMYWYRQDPGQGLRLIYYSQIVNDFQKGDIAEGYSVSREKKESFPLTVTSAQKNPTAFYLCASSKGQVENEKLFFGSGTQLSVL.

The V and J genes are TRBV6-4 and TRBJ2-3; D possibly corresponds to TRBD1 (6 bases). The length of the CDR3 is 14 residues. Germline lookup yields CDR1 MRHNA and CDR2 SNTAGT. Trimming pared 5 bases from V and 1 base from J, leaving 10 bases between. The CDR3 region has the DNA TGTGCCAGCAGTAGGGACACTGGCACAGATACGCAGTATTTT. It translates to CASSRDTGTDTQYF.

The chain joins TRBV7-2 to TRBJ1-5; 12 bases agree with TRBD1. The CDR3 spans 16 residues. V dropped 5 bases and J dropped 5; count of bases not matched to a gene: 7. Germline V lookup: CDR1 SGHTA, CDR2 FQGNSA. The CDR3 protein is CASSLGTGGHHQPQHF. The CDR3 nucleotides read TGTGCCAGCAGCCTAGGGACAGGGGGCCATCATCAGCCCCAGCATTTT.

This chain connects TRBV28 to TRBJ1-4; 9 bases fit TRBD1. Per germline, CDR1 MDHEN and CDR2 SYDVKM. CDR3 length: 15 amino acids. After removal of 4 bases from V and 8 bases from J, the junction contained 8 bases not matched to a gene. The chain's CDR3 is CASSSTGGGWEKLFF. CDR3 DNA sequence: TGTGCCAGCAGTTCCACAGGGGGCGGCTGGGAAAAACTGTTTTTT.

The rearrangement links TRBV18 to TRBJ1-6; TRBD1 might be the D (6 bases). Germline-derived CDR1 and CDR2 are KGHSH and LQKENI. The germline V and J ends were trimmed by 2 bases and 10 bases, with 9 bases remaining between them. There are 13 residues in the CDR3. Written as DNA, the CDR3 is TGTGCCAGCTCACCAGGGGGCGCCTCACCCCTCCACTTT. It encodes CASSPGGASPLHF.

J is TRBJ2-7 and V is TRBV15; TRBD2 might be the D (5 bases). From germline, CDR1 is LNHNV and CDR2 YYDKDF (reference sequence). V gave up 0 bases and J gave up 7 bases, with 13 bases separating them. CDR3 length equals 14 residues. The DNA for the CDR3 is TGTGCCACCAGCAGAGATCCGATCGAGGGAGAGCAGTACTTC. This encodes CATSRDPIEGEQYF.

The chain employs TRBV15 and TRBJ1-6; 10 bases agree with TRBD1. The CDR3 spans 16 residues. Trimming removed 2 bases from V and 10 bases from J; junction bases left unmatched: 8. CDR1 and CDR2 from the germline V gene are LNHNV and YYDKDF (reference sequence). The CDR3 sequence is CATSRSSGTGDSPLHF. In nucleotides, the CDR3 is TGTGCCACCAGCAGATCATCCGGGACAGGGGACTCACCCCTCCACTTT.

The rearrangement joins TRBV9 to TRBJ1-5; TRBD1 agrees at 8 bases. The CDR3 is made up of 14 amino acids. The germline gives CDR1 SGDLS, CDR2 YYNGEE. V trimming: 3 bases; J trimming: 7 bases; junction bases outside the gene matches: 6. The CDR3 region has the DNA TGTGCCAGCAGCGAGGACAGGGACAGCCAGCCCCAGCATTTT. This encodes CASSEDRDSQPQHF.

The chain links TRBV10-3 to TRBJ2-5; D is ambiguous. The end of the DNA is better explained by TRBJ2-7, so the J call may be wrong. CDR1 ENHRY and CDR2 SYGVKD come from the germline V gene. The CDR3 length is 14 residues. The CDR3 DNA reads as TGTGCCATCAGTGAGTCAGGAGACTCCTACGAGCAGTACTTC. This gives the protein CAISESGDSYEQYF.

The rearrangement uses TRBV13 and TRBJ1-6; 7 positions agree with TRBD1. Germline values: CDR1 PRHDT, CDR2 FYEKMQ (reference sequence). With 4 bases clipped from V and 6 bases from J, the junction kept 9 bases outside the gene matches. The CDR3 is 16 amino acids. The CDR3 DNA reads TGTGCCAGCAGCTCGCGGGTAGGGGGCTTTAATTCACCCCTCCACTTT. Residues: CASSSRVGGFNSPLHF.

This chain uses TRBV27 with TRBJ1-2; 8 bases line up with TRBD1. J was trimmed by 6 bases and V by 2 bases; bases with no gene match: 5. This CDR3 has 14 amino acids. Germline CDR1 MNHEY, CDR2 SMNVEV (reference sequence). The CDR3 here is CASSLGLTGDGYTF. Here the CDR3 DNA reads TGTGCCAGCAGTTTAGGGTTGACAGGGGATGGCTACACCTTC.

The chain employs TRBV4-3 and TRBJ2-7; TRBD2 agrees at 11 bases. The CDR3 is 15 residues long. Looked up from germline, CDR1 is LGHNA and CDR2 is YSLEER. Unmatched junction bases numbered 5, after V lost 3 bases and J lost 4 bases. DNA for the CDR3: TGCGCCAGCAGCCAGCTTACTAGCGGGGGATACGAGCAGTACTTC. Its translation: CASSQLTSGGYEQYF.

The chain uses TRBV5-1 and TRBJ2-7, with 9 positions matching TRBD2. Germline V CDR1 and CDR2: SGHRS, YFSETQ. This CDR3 is 15 amino acids long. With V trimmed by 2 bases and J by 2 bases, 5 bases remained unmatched. The CDR3 sequence is CASSLLAGSPYEQYF. The CDR3 DNA reads as TGCGCCAGCAGCTTACTAGCGGGCAGTCCCTACGAGCAGTACTTC.